Reported below is one T cell receptor beta chain. Its target antigen remains unknown. There are no base qualities to consult, and no much larger clone falls within one base. These data come from a study of T cell changes during pregnancy in multiple sclerosis (dated by TCRdb to the late 2010s). For context, the study as a whole: The study examined how the T cell repertoire changed over the course of pregnancy in women with multiple sclerosis.

Preparation of the library involved the immunoSEQ multiplex PCR assay. TCRdb re-hosts the immuneACCESS table, in-frame sequences only. Its copies lack some clones; in the studies checked, an unresolved V gene accounts for under half of them, and the cause for the rest is not known. This sample is represented by about 79,000 clones; around nine tenths of them were singletons. The leading ten clones occupy approximately 0.47% of the sample. The TCR originated in a female donor with multiple sclerosis, enrolled in a pregnancy study. The specimen was CD4+ T cells from peripheral blood mononuclear cells, collected in the second trimester of pregnancy.

The CDR3 amino acid sequence is: CASSLLVPKGGMNTEAFF. The base sequence is TGTGCCAGCAGCTTGTTAGTTCCGAAAGGGGGCATGAACACTGAAGCTTTCTTT. The chain links TRBV5-6 with TRBJ1-1; TRBD1 matches 7 bases in the middle. The cysteine opens and the phenylalanine closes a CDR3 of 18 amino acids. Just CDR3 DNA is preserved here, 54 bases in frame from base 1. V is cut back by 1 base and J by 0 bases, with 12 bases in the junction unmatched. From the germline V gene, CDR1 is SGHDT and CDR2 is YYEEEE.